In its sample, the clone carrying this T cell receptor beta chain ranks as medium-sized. The antigen is unknown. Sequenced with the Oncomine TCR Beta short-read assay was DNA taken from cultured CD4+ T cells. TCRdb reprocessed the PCR reads via MiXCR and lists one record per CDR3 protein. The sample comprises 20,000 to 25,000 distinct CDR3 sequences, 67% of which are singletons, and 15% to 20% rests with the top ten. The source of the sample is a study of vaccination and CD4 T cells after COVID-19. Study overall: SARS-CoV-2, HCoV-NL63, HCoV-OC43 and HCoV-229E supplied the overlapping spike peptides used to stimulate cells. Cultures designated as controls were supplied with a CEFX pool, an HIV-1 Nef pool, or no peptide. Study observations and caveats: In convalescent patients, a median approximately 86% of post-vaccine SARS-CoV-2-reactive clones appeared only after vaccination.

This sample's treatment: roughly 11-day PBMC culture with coronavirus spike peptide pools or control peptides (ViraFEST assay). Germline V gene data show CDR1 as SNHLY and CDR2 as FYNNEI. This CDR3 has 11 amino acids. V lost 4 bases and J 9 bases, leaving 8 bases between the germline ends. The clonotype was recovered from a human donor who received a COVID-19 vaccine. The chain couples TRBV2 to TRBJ2-3; possibly TRBD2 for D (5 bases). This material consisted of CD4+ T cells from blood, cultured in vitro, taken after SARS-CoV-2 vaccination. The CDR3 spells CASSVLVTQYF. The CDR3 region has the DNA TGTGCCAGCAGTGTACTAGTAACGCAGTATTTT.